Listed here are 7 T cell receptor beta chains from one sample, sequenced in a study of cytomegalovirus exposure and HLA in healthy donors. Primers for the PCR totalled 60 Vbeta and 13 Jbeta. Generated by immunoSEQ multiplex PCR, the TCRdb table keeps only in-frame clones and is missing some. The sample shows fewer than 120,000 clones, more than 75% of them seen only once. The material sequenced was PBMCs. All receptors come from a man between 40 and 49 years old in good health and CMV-seronegative.

This rearrangement joins TRBV9 to TRBJ1-5; D is unclear. Germline CDR1 SGDLS, CDR2 YYNGEE. Trimming pared 0 bases from V and 3 bases from J, leaving 7 bases between. The CDR3 runs 14 residues. The CDR3 protein is CASSVEGANQPQHF. The CDR3 DNA follows: TGTGCCAGCAGCGTAGAGGGAGCCAATCAGCCCCAGCATTTT.

The rearrangement joins TRBV7-9 to TRBJ1-5; D gene ambiguous. CDR1 and CDR2 from the germline V gene are SEHNR and FQNEAQ (reference sequence). Trimming cost V 5 bases and J 4 bases, with 12 bases left between them. The CDR3 length is 14 residues. The CDR3 region has the DNA TGTGCCAGCAGCCGAGAGGGTGAGAATCAGCCCCAGCATTTT. This encodes CASSREGENQPQHF. Full variable domain (missing parts from reference TRBV7-9 and TRBJ1-5): DTGVSQNPRHKITKRGQNVTFRCDPISEHNRLYWYRQTLGQGPEFLTYFQNEAQLEKSRLLSDRFSAERPKGSFSTLEIQRTEQGDSAMYLCASSREGENQPQHFGDGTRLSIL.

This clone has just one count. This chain uses TRBV19 with TRBJ1-6; TRBD1 matches at 7 bases. CDR1 and CDR2 from the germline V gene are LNHDA and SQIVND (reference sequence). J gave up 7 bases and V 5 bases, and 5 bases lay outside the gene matches. The CDR3 contains 14 residues. The CDR3 protein is CASSFRDSNSPLHF. The CDR3 region has the DNA TGTGCCAGTAGTTTCCGGGACAGCAATTCACCCCTCCACTTT.

The rearrangement joins TRBV7-9 to TRBJ2-2; no definite D call. Trimming took 3 bases from V and 0 from J, leaving 5 bases between them. There are 14 residues in the CDR3. Germline-derived CDR1 and CDR2 are SEHNR and FQNEAQ (reference sequence). The CDR3 spells CASSFETNTGELFF. Written as DNA, the CDR3 is TGTGCCAGCAGCTTCGAGACGAACACCGGGGAGCTGTTTTTT.

The chain joins TRBV30 to TRBJ1-1, with a weak D call TRBD1 (5 bases). Between the trimmed V and J ends, which lost 2 bases and 5 bases, there was a span of 9 bases. CDR1 is GTSNPN, CDR2 SVGIG, per germline (reference sequence). This CDR3 region has 12 residues. The CDR3 nucleotides read TGTGCCTGGAGTTTAGGGGTAACTGAAGCTTTCTTT. The encoded protein is CAWSLGVTEAFF.

V is TRBV19 and J is TRBJ2-3, with D possibly being TRBD2 (6 bases). The CDR3 contains 15 residues. Germline CDR1 reads LNHDA; CDR2 reads SQIVND (reference sequence). V lost 3 bases to trimming and J lost 0 bases, with 10 bases between them. CDR3 bases: TGTGCCAGTAGTATTCTGGGGACTAGCACAGATACGCAGTATTTT. Its protein is CASSILGTSTDTQYF.

The chain has TRBV27 and TRBJ1-1; unclear D gene. V was clipped by 4 bases and J by 6 bases, with 18 bases between them. Germline CDR1 MNHEY, CDR2 SMNVEV (reference sequence). CDR3 length: 15 residues. The CDR3, as DNA: TGTGCCAGCAGTTCTCCTGGTTACCCGAGGGCTGAAGCTTTCTTT. Its translation is CASSSPGYPRAEAFF.